The present T cell receptor (beta chain) was sequenced within a study of OX40 agonist ivuxolimab in advanced cancers. Here immunoSEQ multiplex PCR was the method, and the copy in TCRdb shows in-frame clones only, minus some. The sample shows 50,000 to 70,000 clones, around 91% of them seen only once. The germline V and J ends were trimmed by 0 bases and 4 bases, with 11 bases remaining between them. The CDR3 loop spans 14 amino acids. Per the germline V gene, CDR1 is SGHKS and CDR2 is YYEKEE (reference sequence). This clonotype originated in an adult with an advanced solid tumor such as melanoma, head and neck, liver or kidney cancer. The chain recombines TRBV5-5 with TRBJ2-7, with a weak D call TRBD2 (6 bases). The source was CD4+ or CD8+ T cells sorted from blood, collected in a trial of the OX40 agonist ivuxolimab. This chain's CDR3 is CASSLAAGTYEQYF. The DNA of the CDR3 is TGTGCCAGCAGCTTGGCCGCAGGGACTTACGAGCAGTACTTC.